The clone carrying this T cell receptor (beta chain) was seen ten or more times. A much larger clone differs from this one at a single base, so this may be a read error. Constant-region reverse primers amplified full-length variable regions, followed by semi-nested Nested Universal Primer A PCR. TCRdb itself ran the 5' RACE reads through MiXCR, one entry per CDR3 protein. Of 5,000 or so distinct CDR3 sequences listed, around a third are singletons. Germline loops: CDR1 SGHKS, CDR2 YYEKEE (reference sequence). V lost 4 bases, J lost 0 bases, and 13 bases lay in between. This CDR3 has 15 residues. This TCR was sampled from a female donor with breast cancer. Sequencing was done on a sample of memory CD4+ T cells sorted from blood. Indicated subset: memory CD4+ T cells, CD4+CD45RO+CD25-. V usage is TRBV5-5 and J usage is TRBJ2-5; no definite D call. This CDR3 reads CASSNIETYQETQYF. CDR3 DNA sequence: TGTGCCAGCAGCAATATAGAAACGTACCAAGAGACCCAGTACTTC.